These 29 T cell receptor beta chains were all obtained from the same sample, sequenced in a study of breast tumors, draining lymph nodes, adjacent tissues. TCRdb analysed the multiplex PCR reads with MiXCR anew, one entry per CDR3 protein. The table lists around 190,000 distinct CDR3 sequences, around a third of them singletons. Samples came from axillary lymph nodes draining the breast cancer. Sequenced: axillary lymph node tissue. Source of these receptors: a female donor with breast cancer. Some clones in this sample may be carry-over from other donors' samples.

This clonotype was counted ten times or more. The V gene is TRBV4-1, the J gene TRBJ2-1; no firm D call. The CDR3 consists of 14 residues. V was clipped by 0 bases and J by 3 bases, with 6 bases between them. Germline values: CDR1 MGHRA, CDR2 YSYEKL. This CDR3 is CASSQDTNYNEQFF. The CDR3 DNA follows: TGCGCCAGCAGCCAAGATACCAACTACAATGAGCAGTTCTTC.

At least ten counts were recorded for this clonotype. The V gene is TRBV12-3 or TRBV12-4, the J gene TRBJ2-1; TRBD2 aligns across 8 bases. The CDR3 loop spans 18 amino acids. V shed 3 bases and J 0 bases; nucleotides not matched to a gene: 10. The CDR3 DNA is TGTGCCAGCAGTTTGGTAGCGGGGTCGCGTAGCTCCTACAATGAGCAGTTCTTC. This encodes CASSLVAGSRSSYNEQFF.

This clonotype showed up just once. The chain has TRBV7-2 and TRBJ1-1; D is unclear. V lost 1 base and J lost 4, with 4 bases in between. Germline V gives CDR1 SGHTA, CDR2 FQGNSA. The CDR3 extends over 12 amino acids. As DNA, the CDR3 is TGTGCCAGCAGCTTAGGGTTCACTGAAGCTTTCTTT. It codes for CASSLGFTEAFF.

CDR3 loop: CASSHLPRTGWGYEQYF. In DNA form, the CDR3 reads TGTGCCAGCAGTCACCTGCCGAGGACAGGGTGGGGGTACGAGCAGTACTTC. The chain combines TRBV6-5 with TRBJ2-7, with TRBD1 identical over 8 bases. V was pared by 5 bases and J by 4 bases, with 16 bases of the junction left unmatched. The V gene's germline CDR1 is MNHEY and CDR2 SVGAGI. This CDR3 comprises 17 residues.

V gene TRBV6-6 combines with J gene TRBJ1-4; no clear D. Germline V gene lookup returns CDR1 MNHNY and CDR2 SVGAGI (reference sequence). The CDR3 is 16 amino acids. Trimming pared 5 bases from V and 0 bases from J, leaving 13 bases between. The CDR3 DNA reads as TGTGCCAGCAGTCACGCCTCAGTTGCAACTAATGAAAAACTGTTTTTT. Translating it yields CASSHASVATNEKLFF.

This clonotype was counted only a few times. This may be a read error, as it is one base from a much larger clone. The V and J genes are TRBV19 and TRBJ1-3; 10 positions agree with TRBD1. CDR1 LNHDA and CDR2 SQIVND come from the germline V gene (reference sequence). CDR3 length: 16 residues. The chain's CDR3 is CASSPGQGVGGSTIYF. DNA of the CDR3: TGTGCCAGTAGTCCCGGACAGGGGGTCGGTGGAAGCACCATATATTTT.

The CDR3: CSVELAWNEQFF. The CDR3 DNA reads TGCAGCGTTGAACTTGCTTGGAATGAGCAGTTCTTC. The chain couples TRBV29-1 to TRBJ2-1, with unresolved D. The CDR3 has 12 amino acids. Trimming took off 2 bases at V and 7 bases at J, with 9 bases between the two ends. CDR1 is SQVTM, CDR2 ANQGSEA, per germline.

In this sample, this clonotype turned up many times. V is TRBV9 and J is TRBJ2-7; D may be TRBD2 (6 bases). This CDR3 is built from 13 residues. The germline V gene has CDR1 SGDLS and CDR2 YYNGEE. Trimming removed 0 bases at V and 5 bases at J, with 9 bases between. The CDR3 loop reads CASSVGLVDEQYF. CDR3 coding DNA: TGTGCCAGCAGCGTAGGACTAGTTGACGAGCAGTACTTC.

A note on this clonotype: A much larger clonotype is one base distant, so this may be a read error. The rearrangement links TRBV20-1 to TRBJ1-3; D is undetermined. This CDR3 comprises 14 residues. The germline V gene has CDR1 DFQATT and CDR2 SNEGSKA (reference sequence). CDR3 nucleotide sequence: TGCAGTGCTAGCTGGACGGGCTCTGGAACCACCATATATTTT. Protein sequence: CSASWTGSGTTIYF.

This clonotype came up many times. The chain employs TRBV11-2 and TRBJ2-3, with TRBD2 as a possible D gene (5 bases). The CDR3 sequence is 14 residues long. Trimming removed 8 bases at V and 4 bases at J, with 16 bases between. CDR1 and CDR2 from the germline V gene are SGHAT and FQNNGV. This CDR3 reads CASRRTSLADTQYF. The DNA of the CDR3 is TGTGCCAGCCGACGAACTAGTCTGGCAGATACGCAGTATTTT.

This clonotype has at least ten counts. The rearrangement joins TRBV29-1 to TRBJ2-3; 12 bases map to TRBD2. This CDR3 spans 15 amino acids. Germline V gives CDR1 SQVTM, CDR2 ANQGSEA. V lost 3 bases and J lost 5; bases outside the gene matches: 6. This chain's CDR3 is CSVEVLAGGGDTQYF. The CDR3 DNA is TGCAGCGTTGAGGTCCTAGCGGGAGGGGGAGATACGCAGTATTTT.

This clonotype was recorded at least ten times. This sequence joins TRBV9 and TRBJ1-2; 11 bases align to TRBD1. V gave up 3 bases and J gave up 8 bases; unmatched junction bases: 0. The CDR3 sequence is 12 residues long. Germline CDR1 and CDR2: SGDLS and YYNGEE. CDR3 in amino acids: CASSGDRGGYTF. The CDR3, as DNA: TGTGCCAGCAGCGGGGACAGGGGGGGCTACACCTTC. Full variable domain (remainder filled in from reference TRBV9 and TRBJ1-2): DSGVTQTPKHLITATGQRVTLRCSPRSGDLSVYWYQQSLDQGLQFLIQYYNGEERAKGNILERFSAQQFPDLHSELNLSSLELGDSALYFCASSGDRGGYTFGSGTRLTVV.

The chain recombines TRBV13 with TRBJ1-5; the match to TRBD1 covers 8 bases. This CDR3 spans 16 amino acids. The J segment lost 3 bases and the V segment lost 0 bases, leaving 4 bases of the junction unmatched. Germline CDR1 PRHDT, CDR2 FYEKMQ (reference sequence). The CDR3 bases are TGTGCCAGCAGCTTAGGGACAGGGGTCCCCAATCAGCCCCAGCATTTT. The encoded protein is CASSLGTGVPNQPQHF.

This clonotype has a handful of counts. Here the CDR3 DNA reads TGTGCCATCAGTCTTGGGGCCACGGGGACTGAAGCTTTCTTT. This translates into CAISLGATGTEAFF. This chain uses TRBV10-3 with TRBJ1-1; D is possibly TRBD1 (5 bases). Trimming cost V 5 bases and J 5 bases, with 15 bases left between them. This CDR3 comprises 14 residues. Germline V CDR1 and CDR2: ENHRY, SYGVKD.

This clonotype was recorded a few times. The J gene is TRBJ1-2, the V gene TRBV12-3 or TRBV12-4; weak D call: TRBD1 (6 bases). V was trimmed by 3 bases and J by 7 bases, leaving 15 bases between them. The CDR3 length is 14 residues. The CDR3 DNA follows: TGTGCCAGCAGTTTCGCCTCCCGGGACATTGGCTACACCTTC. Translating gives CASSFASRDIGYTF.

This clonotype was detected many times. This chain uses TRBV2 with TRBJ2-7; no clear D. The germline V and J ends were trimmed by 6 bases and 0 bases, with 9 bases remaining between them. The CDR3 contains 13 residues. Germline assignment: CDR1 SNHLY and CDR2 FYNNEI. The CDR3 here is CASRDGSSYEQYF. The CDR3 nucleotides are TGTGCCAGCAGGGACGGTAGCTCCTACGAGCAGTACTTC.

The genes are TRBV11-2 and TRBJ2-1; TRBD2 agrees at 10 bases. With 4 bases clipped from V and 4 bases from J, the junction kept 4 bases outside the gene matches. Germline CDR1 reads SGHAT; CDR2 reads FQNNGV. The CDR3 sequence is 15 residues long. DNA for the CDR3: TGTGCCAGCAGCTACACTAGCGGGGCATACAATGAGCAGTTCTTC. The encoded protein is CASSYTSGAYNEQFF. The entire variable domain, with the rest obtained from reference TRBV11-2 and TRBJ2-1, is as follows: EAGVAQSPRYKIIEKRQSVAFWCNPISGHATLYWYQQILGQGPKLLIQFQNNGVVDDSQLPKDRFSAERLKGVDSTLKIQPAKLEDSAVYLCASSYTSGAYNEQFFGPGTRLTVL.

The sample holds many counts of this clonotype. The chain links TRBV7-9 to TRBJ2-7; D is unclear. Trimming pared 5 bases from V and 2 bases from J, leaving 13 bases between. This CDR3 contains 14 residues. The germline V gene encodes CDR1 SEHNR and CDR2 FQNEAQ (reference sequence). The CDR3 reads CASSPQDGAYEQYF. CDR3 sequence (DNA): TGTGCCAGCAGCCCCCAGGACGGAGCCTACGAGCAGTACTTC.

With regard to this clonotype: Given the absence of the conserved phenylalanine or tryptophan at the CDR3 end, a read error is likely. It is unclear where the CDR3 begins or ends on the DNA, so no DNA is shown, and the CDR3 is as TCRdb lists it. The V and J genes are TRBV2 and TRBJ2-5; TRBD2, the D gene given by the table, was not confirmed from the DNA. Germline V CDR1 and CDR2: SNHLY, FYNNEI. Termini included, the CDR3 measures 12 amino acids. The CDR3 protein is CASRTSIVTYGY.

This clonotype was observed at least ten times. The J gene is TRBJ2-3, the V gene TRBV20-1; D possibly corresponds to TRBD2 (6 bases). Germline V gives CDR1 DFQATT, CDR2 SNEGSKA (reference sequence). The ends were cut back, 3 bases at V and 8 bases at J, with 18 bases in the middle. The CDR3 is 14 amino acids. CDR3 nucleotide sequence: TGCAGTGCTAGTTCGAGCGGGCCGTTAGCTACGCAGTATTTT. Protein: CSASSSGPLATQYF.

The chain links TRBV20-1 to TRBJ2-5; D tentatively fits TRBD1 or TRBD2 (5 bases each). Germline V gene lookup returns CDR1 DFQATT and CDR2 SNEGSKA (reference sequence). CDR3 length: 13 residues. V shed 5 bases and J shed 9 bases, with 19 bases lying between them. The CDR3 DNA reads as TGCAGTGCTGGGGGAAGCAGCAATCAGCCCCAGTACTTC. Encoded protein: CSAGGSSNQPQYF.

This chain joins TRBV2 and TRBJ2-5; the match to TRBD2 covers 8 bases. Per the germline V gene, CDR1 is SNHLY and CDR2 is FYNNEI. V was clipped by 5 bases and J by 1 base; unmatched bases: 9. CDR3 length: 16 amino acids. The CDR3 loop reads CASSLSGLEIQETQYF. CDR3 nucleotide sequence: TGTGCCAGCAGTTTGTCGGGACTAGAGATCCAAGAGACCCAGTACTTC.

CDR3: CSAIPPTSSYYNEQYF. The CDR3 nucleotides are TGCAGTGCTATACCCCCGACTAGCTCGTACTACAATGAGCAGTATTTT. The chain combines TRBV20-1 with TRBJ2-3; 7 bases agree with TRBD2. This CDR3 comprises 16 residues. Germline V lookup: CDR1 DFQATT, CDR2 SNEGSKA (reference sequence). J gave up 11 bases and V 4 bases, and 21 bases lay outside the gene matches.

This clonotype was recorded many times. The J gene is TRBJ2-7, the V gene TRBV7-2, with D perhaps TRBD1 or TRBD2 (6 bases each). The CDR3 runs 16 residues. Trimming took off 5 bases at V and 5 bases at J, with 22 bases between the two ends. Per the germline V gene, CDR1 is SGHTA and CDR2 is FQGNSA. CDR3 nucleotide sequence: TGTGCCAGCAGCCGCGACGTAGGGGGGTTGGGGCACGAGCAGTACTTC. Protein product: CASSRDVGGLGHEQYF.

This clonotype was seen repeatedly, ten times or more. The genes are TRBV15 and TRBJ2-1; 8 bases align to TRBD2. The V gene end was trimmed by 3 bases and the J gene end by 7 bases; junction bases not matched to a gene: 8. The CDR3 has 15 residues. The germline gives CDR1 LNHNV, CDR2 YYDKDF (reference sequence). This CDR3 reads CATSSTPGLGNEQFF. CDR3 DNA: TGTGCCACCAGCAGTACCCCGGGACTAGGAAATGAGCAGTTCTTC.

The chain recombines TRBV20-1 with TRBJ2-5, with 8 positions matching TRBD2. Trimming removed 3 bases from V and 5 bases from J; junction bases left unmatched: 17. This CDR3 is built from 17 residues. CDR1 is DFQATT and CDR2 is SNEGSKA in the germline V gene (reference sequence). CDR3 coding DNA: TGCAGTGCTAGGGACCCCCGGGACAACGCGGGAGGCGAGACCCAGTACTTC. It is translated as CSARDPRDNAGGETQYF.

This clonotype appeared a few times. A read error may explain this, as a much larger clone is one base away. The chain couples TRBV19 to TRBJ2-6, with 10 bases lining up with TRBD2. The CDR3 has 18 amino acids. In germline, CDR1 is LNHDA, CDR2 SQIVND (reference sequence). CDR3 in amino acids: CASSVLAGALSGANVPTF. CDR3 bases: TGTGCCAGTAGTGTGCTAGCGGGGGCCCTCTCTGGGGCCAACGTCCCGACTTTC.

Ten or more counts support this clonotype. V and J are TRBV20-1 and TRBJ1-2; 11 bases match TRBD1. This CDR3 region has 16 residues. Germline loops: CDR1 DFQATT, CDR2 SNEGSKA (reference sequence). J gave up 3 bases and V 6 bases, and 12 bases lay outside the gene matches. Here the CDR3 reads CSALDRGRLGDYGYTF. CDR3 nucleotide sequence: TGCAGTGCCTTGGACAGGGGGCGCCTGGGGGACTATGGCTACACCTTC.

This clonotype was seen ten or more times. J is TRBJ1-5 and V is TRBV5-6, with 9 bases fitting TRBD1. In germline, CDR1 is SGHDT, CDR2 YYEEEE. The CDR3 is 15 residues long. Trimming cost V 2 bases and J 6 bases; bases outside gene matches: 6. CDR3 in amino acids: CASSFGQGKVQPQHF. In nucleotides, the CDR3 is TGTGCCAGCAGCTTTGGACAGGGGAAGGTTCAGCCCCAGCATTTT.